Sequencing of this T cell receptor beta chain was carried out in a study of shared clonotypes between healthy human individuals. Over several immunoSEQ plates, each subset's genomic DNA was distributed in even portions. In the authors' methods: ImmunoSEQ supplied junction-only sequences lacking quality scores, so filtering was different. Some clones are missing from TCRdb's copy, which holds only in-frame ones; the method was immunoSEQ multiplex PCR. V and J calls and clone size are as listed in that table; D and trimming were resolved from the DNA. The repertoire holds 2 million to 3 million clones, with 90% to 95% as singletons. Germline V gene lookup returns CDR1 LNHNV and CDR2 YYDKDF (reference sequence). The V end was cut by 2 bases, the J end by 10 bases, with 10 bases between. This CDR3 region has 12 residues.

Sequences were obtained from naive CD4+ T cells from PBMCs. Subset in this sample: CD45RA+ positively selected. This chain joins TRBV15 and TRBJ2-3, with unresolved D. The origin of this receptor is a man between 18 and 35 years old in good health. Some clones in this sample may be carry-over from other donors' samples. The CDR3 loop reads CATSRPSGAQYF. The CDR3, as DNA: TGTGCCACCAGCAGACCCTCTGGTGCGCAGTATTTT.